These 4 T cell receptor beta chains were sequenced from one sample in a study of blood T cell repertoires in COVID-19. The data were produced by immunoSEQ multiplex PCR, yet TCRdb's version contains in-frame clones alone and is incomplete. The table lists 120,000 or so clones, roughly 90% of them singletons. The sample comprised peripheral blood. The origin of the receptors is a man in his 60s with COVID-19, enrolled during active disease.

The chain links TRBV11-2 to TRBJ2-3; TRBD1 matches 8 bases. This CDR3 region has 15 residues. V gave up 5 bases and J gave up 3 bases; unmatched junction bases: 7. The germline V gene encodes CDR1 SGHAT and CDR2 FQNNGV. CDR3 in amino acids: CASSPGTGLTDTQYF. CDR3 nucleotide sequence: TGTGCCAGCAGCCCCGGGACAGGTTTAACAGATACGCAGTATTTT.

This chain connects TRBV29-1 to TRBJ2-1; tentative D call: TRBD2 (6 bases). The CDR3 length is 12 residues. The V and J ends lost 7 bases and 8 bases respectively, with 15 bases between them. In germline, CDR1 is SQVTM, CDR2 ANQGSEA. CDR3 loop: CSADGGVDEQFF. The CDR3 DNA follows: TGCAGCGCCGACGGGGGAGTGGATGAGCAGTTCTTC.

The chain has TRBV5-5 and TRBJ1-1, with a weak D call TRBD1 (6 bases). The germline V and J ends were trimmed by 7 bases and 4 bases, with 8 bases remaining between them. The CDR3 contains 11 residues. The germline V gene has CDR1 SGHKS and CDR2 YYEKEE (reference sequence). The CDR3 spells CASGQITEAFF. The CDR3 nucleotides read TGTGCCAGCGGACAGATCACTGAAGCTTTCTTT.

The V and J genes are TRBV5-1 and TRBJ1-1; 10 nucleotides line up with TRBD1. V lost 0 bases, J lost 10 bases, and 3 bases stayed unmatched. Germline assignment: CDR1 SGHRS and CDR2 YFSETQ. The CDR3 length is 13 residues. The CDR3 DNA is TGCGCCAGCAGCTTGGGACAGGGGGCGCCAGCTTTCTTT. Translated, it gives CASSLGQGAPAFF.